The 2 T cell receptor beta chains below all came from one sample that was sequenced in a study of blood T cells in healthy people across ages. The authors ran a second PCR of 7 to 11 cycles using a sample-barcoded 5' primer and a J-beta primer mix. MiXCR was run by TCRdb on the 5' RACE reads, yielding one entry per CDR3 protein. The sample carries some 1.4 million distinct CDR3 sequences, approximately 40% recorded once. Sequencing was carried out using blood. These receptors were taken from a woman between 18 and 29 years old in good health.

The chain recombines TRBV12-5 with TRBJ2-1; 16 bases agree with TRBD2. Losses at the gene ends were 5 bases for V and 7 bases for J; bases not matched to a gene: 5. This CDR3 is 16 amino acids long. Per germline, CDR1 LGHNT and CDR2 FRNRAP. CDR3 loop: CASGPGGLAGGNEQFF. CDR3 in DNA: TGTGCTAGTGGTCCGGGGGGACTAGCGGGAGGGAATGAGCAGTTCTTC.

V is TRBV6-1 and J is TRBJ1-2; 8 bases align to TRBD1. The CDR3 contains 15 residues. Germline V gives CDR1 MNHNS, CDR2 SASEGT. The trim removed 4 bases at V and 4 bases at J, leaving 8 bases unmatched. DNA of the CDR3: TGTGCCAGCAGTGGGATCAGGGGGCGCGTCTATGGCTACACCTTC. The encoded protein is CASSGIRGRVYGYTF.